A single T cell receptor (beta chain) is shown here with its context. The antigen is unknown. This entry comes from a study of early stage breast cancer tumors. The data were produced by immunoSEQ multiplex PCR, yet TCRdb's version contains in-frame clones alone and is incomplete. The sample consists of 6,000 or so clones, roughly four fifths of them appearing once. Findings and limits, study-wide: Tumors had approximately 2.5-fold higher T cell density and higher clonality than adjacent normal breast tissue. Comparing each tissue with blood distinguished tumor from normal in most of the 16 patients.

The sample consisted of normal breast tissue next to the tumor. This clonotype was sampled from a person aged 65 to 85 with breast cancer.

In DNA, the CDR3 is TGTGCCAGCAGACCAACGGGGAGCATGGGAAAACTGTTTTTT. This gives the protein CASRPTGSMGKLFF. V and J are TRBV25-1 and TRBJ1-4; the D is unclear. Trimming stripped 6 bases from V and 10 bases from J, with 18 bases between. This CDR3 is built from 14 residues. Germline CDR1 is MGHDK and CDR2 is SYGVNS.